This T cell receptor (beta chain) was observed in a study of T cell changes during pregnancy in multiple sclerosis (dated by TCRdb to about 2019). Regarding the research as a whole: The study looked at changes in the T cell repertoire across pregnancy in women with multiple sclerosis.

The library came from the immunoSEQ multiplex PCR assay. The immuneACCESS repertoire file appears here via TCRdb, limited to in-frame rearrangements. These files lack a portion of the clones; in checked studies, under half of the deficit traces to unresolved V genes, and the cause of the others is not known. The sample profile shows around 19,000 clones; approximately 81% of them were found once. The ten largest clones capture about 9.6% of the sample. The germline V gene encodes CDR1 GTSNPN and CDR2 SVGIG (reference sequence). CDR3 length: 15 amino acids, cysteine to phenylalanine. Solely the CDR3 DNA is kept, with 45 bases framed from the first base. The junction shows trimming of 8 bases on V and 0 bases on J, and the gene matches do not reach 7 bases of it. Remarks on this clone: This receptor's antigen is unknown. Base quality data are lacking; no much larger clone is found one base away.

The rearrangement combines TRBV30 with TRBJ2-3; 11 bases in the junction line up with TRBD2. The sample was CD8+ T cells from peripheral blood mononuclear cells, taken after pregnancy. This receptor was obtained from a female donor with multiple sclerosis, enrolled in a pregnancy study. The sequence in DNA is TGTGCCACCTCACTAGCGGGAGAGAGCACAGATACGCAGTATTTT. This codes for CATSLAGESTDTQYF.